The 30 T cell receptor beta chains below all came from one sample that was sequenced in a study of T-cell reconstitution after alpha-beta-depleted transplantation in children. Preparation of the TCRbeta library used unique molecular identifiers. TCRdb independently ran MiXCR on the PCR reads; one entry per CDR3 protein. Of 200,000 to 250,000 distinct CDR3 sequences listed, 11% were seen once; the top ten hold 28%. Sequencing was performed on PBMCs, taken before TCRalphabeta/CD19-depleted stem cell transplant. These receptors came from a child less than two years old with acute myeloid leukemia, due to receive a stem cell transplant.

This clonotype occurred many times. V gene TRBV10-3 combines with J gene TRBJ2-2; 8 nucleotides align to TRBD2. Germline lookup yields CDR1 ENHRY and CDR2 SYGVKD. The length of the CDR3 is 14 residues. Unmatched junction bases numbered 7, after V lost 8 bases and J lost 5 bases. CDR3 sequence (DNA): TGTGCCATCTTAGGACTAGCTGGGACCGGGGAGCTGTTTTTT. The encoded protein is CAILGLAGTGELFF.

This clonotype was found many times. The chain links TRBV10-3 to TRBJ1-3; D remains unclear. V was pared by 7 bases and J by 2 bases, with 12 bases between. The CDR3 has 14 amino acids. Germline V gene sequence: CDR1 ENHRY, CDR2 SYGVKD. The CDR3 loop reads CAITTTTTGNTIYF. As DNA, the CDR3 is TGTGCCATCACTACGACAACCACTGGAAACACCATATATTTT.

This clonotype was detected ten times or more. The gene calls are TRBV20-1 and TRBJ1-2; 7 bases are a match to TRBD1. J gave up 2 bases and V 5 bases, and 5 bases lay outside the gene matches. CDR3 length: 13 residues. Germline V gene lookup returns CDR1 DFQATT and CDR2 SNEGSKA (reference sequence). CDR3 sequence reads: CSAGYRGNYGYTF. The CDR3 DNA follows: TGCAGTGCTGGATACAGGGGCAACTATGGCTACACCTTC.

Points on this clonotype: This may be a read error: a much more frequent sequence differs by one nucleotide. The J gene is TRBJ1-1, the V gene TRBV2, with D maybe TRBD1 (6 bases). The CDR3 consists of 15 residues. The germline V and J ends were trimmed by 4 bases and 7 bases, with 19 bases remaining between them. CDR1 and CDR2 from the germline V gene are SNHLY and FYNNEI. CDR3 protein: CASSGQVITEIEAFF. The CDR3 DNA reads TGTGCCAGCAGTGGACAGGTAATCACGGAAATTGAAGCTTTCTTT. Drawing the rest from reference TRBV2 and TRBJ1-1, the complete variable domain is EPEVTQTPSHQVTQMGQEVILRCVPISNHLYFYWYRQILGQKVEFLVSFYNNEISEKSEIFDDQFSVERPDGSNFTLKIRSTKLEDSAMYFCASSGQVITEIEAFFGQGTRLTVV.

The chain links TRBV20-1 to TRBJ2-3; D is undetermined. The ends were cut back, 7 bases at V and 2 bases at J, with 7 bases in the middle. The CDR3 is 11 residues long. The germline V gene has CDR1 DFQATT and CDR2 SNEGSKA (reference sequence). The DNA of the CDR3 is TGCAGTGGGGCCCTCACAGATACGCAGTATTTT. It translates to CSGALTDTQYF.

Many counts were recorded for this clonotype. The chain is built from TRBV12-3 or TRBV12-4 and TRBJ1-2; tentatively, D is TRBD1 (5 bases). CDR3 length: 13 amino acids. V was pared by 6 bases and J by 4 bases, with 12 bases between. The CDR3 DNA sequence: TGTGCCAGCAGGGAACAGGCAGGCTATGGCTACACCTTC. Its translation is CASREQAGYGYTF.

V is TRBV3-1 and J is TRBJ1-2; the match to TRBD1 covers 7 bases. Unmatched junction bases numbered 9, after V lost 2 bases and J lost 12 bases. This CDR3 has 13 amino acids. The germline V gene encodes CDR1 LGHDT and CDR2 YNNKEL (reference sequence). Here the CDR3 DNA reads TGTGCCAGCAGCCAACGACAGGGTGACGGCGACACCTTC. It specifies CASSQRQGDGDTF.

This clonotype was picked up many times. This rearrangement joins TRBV4-3 to TRBJ2-2, with TRBD1 matching 8 bases. Trimming removed 0 bases from V and 0 bases from J; junction bases left unmatched: 3. Germline CDR1 and CDR2: LGHNA and YSLEER. CDR3 length equals 17 residues. The CDR3 region has the DNA TGCGCCAGCAGCCAAGATGCAGGGGGCGCGAACACCGGGGAGCTGTTTTTT. This translates into CASSQDAGGANTGELFF.

This clonotype was detected ten times or more. The genes are TRBV2 and TRBJ2-1, with a weak D call TRBD1 (5 bases). The CDR3 runs 14 residues. V lost 4 bases, J lost 7 bases, and 14 bases lay in between. The germline gives CDR1 SNHLY, CDR2 FYNNEI. The CDR3 DNA follows: TGTGCCAGCAGTGCAATAGGGGCAACGAATGAGCAGTTCTTC. Protein sequence: CASSAIGATNEQFF.

The V call is TRBV29-1, the J call TRBJ2-3; D perhaps matches TRBD2 (5 bases). Trimming stripped 8 bases from V and 5 bases from J, with 14 bases between. CDR1 and CDR2 (germline): SQVTM, ANQGSEA. The CDR3 is 12 amino acids. In DNA form, the CDR3 reads TGCAGCTATACGCATCGGGAAGATACGCAGTATTTT. It codes for CSYTHREDTQYF.

This clonotype was counted ten times or more. The gene calls are TRBV28 and TRBJ2-6; perhaps TRBD1 as D (5 bases). CDR3 length equals 15 residues. CDR1 and CDR2 from the germline V gene are MDHEN and SYDVKM. With 10 bases removed from V and 0 bases from J, the gap between germline ends came to 13 bases. The CDR3 nucleotides are TGTGCCATTTCGACAGCCCACTCTGGGGCCAACGTCCTGACTTTC. Encoded protein: CAISTAHSGANVLTF.

As for this clonotype: A much larger clone is a single base away; this may be a read error. The rearrangement joins TRBV3-1 to TRBJ2-7; 7 bases map to TRBD2. The germline CDR1 and CDR2 sequences are LGHDT and YNNKEL (reference sequence). This CDR3 has 15 amino acids. CDR3 protein: CASSPSSGGSYKQYF. CDR3 bases: TGTGCCAGCAGCCCCTCTAGCGGCGGCTCCTACAAGCAGTACTTC.

In nucleotides, the CDR3 is TGTGCCAGCAGTTTATGGCAGGCTAAAGAGGAGACCGGGGAGCTGTTTTTT. Translation gives CASSLWQAKEETGELFF. The V and J genes are TRBV28 and TRBJ2-2; D is ambiguous. The CDR3 sequence is 17 residues long. Trimming pared 0 bases from V and 5 bases from J, leaving 16 bases between. Germline lookup yields CDR1 MDHEN and CDR2 SYDVKM.

This clonotype has a count of ten or more. J is TRBJ2-2 and V is TRBV7-8, with a possible D match to TRBD2 (6 bases). Germline CDR1 and CDR2: SGHVS and FQNEAQ. With 4 bases removed from V and 5 bases from J, the gap between germline ends came to 8 bases. This CDR3 has 13 residues. The DNA for the CDR3 is TGTGCCAGCAGCTCCGGACTAACCGGGGAGCTGTTTTTT. Protein: CASSSGLTGELFF.

As concerns this clonotype: A much larger clone is a single base away; this may be a read error. This chain links TRBV4-1 with TRBJ2-1, with TRBD2 as a possible D gene (6 bases). Germline V gene data show CDR1 as MGHRA and CDR2 as YSYEKL. There are 16 residues in the CDR3. CDR3 nucleotides: TGCGCCAGCAGCCCTAAAGACGCGGGGCCTTACAATGAGCTGTTCTTC. Translation: CASSPKDAGPYNELFF.

Ten or more counts support this clonotype. CDR3 amino acids: CASSLGGAPGELFF. The DNA for the CDR3 is TGTGCCAGCAGCTTAGGAGGAGCCCCCGGGGAGCTGTTTTTT. V gene TRBV7-9 combines with J gene TRBJ2-2; D remains ambiguous. The CDR3 length is 14 residues. CDR1 and CDR2 (germline): SEHNR, FQNEAQ (reference sequence). The germline V and J ends were trimmed by 1 base and 6 bases, with 9 bases remaining between them. The whole variable domain, filled in from reference TRBV7-9 and TRBJ2-2, reads DTGVSQNPRHKITKRGQNVTFRCDPISEHNRLYWYRQTLGQGPEFLTYFQNEAQLEKSRLLSDRFSAERPKGSFSTLEIQRTEQGDSAMYLCASSLGGAPGELFFGEGSRLTVL.

This clonotype occurred many times. The DNA of the CDR3 is TGTGCCAGCGGGGCTGGGGCCAACGTCCTGACTTTC. This gives the protein CASGAGANVLTF. The genes are TRBV6-1 and TRBJ2-6; no clear D. CDR1 and CDR2 (germline): MNHNS, SASEGT. CDR3 length equals 12 residues. The V end lost 8 bases, the J end lost 2 bases, and 4 bases lay between the germline ends.

This clonotype was seen at least ten times. The chain carries TRBV10-3 and TRBJ2-3; TRBD1 aligns across 8 bases. Germline-derived CDR1 and CDR2 are ENHRY and SYGVKD. V trimming: 10 bases; J trimming: 0 bases; junction bases outside the gene matches: 3. The CDR3 covers 13 residues. The CDR3 here is CANQGASTDTQYF. The DNA for the CDR3 is TGTGCCAACCAGGGGGCTAGCACAGATACGCAGTATTTT.

This clonotype was seen more than once but under ten times. The CDR3 loop reads CASSQGAQPRATNEKLFF. CDR3 bases: TGTGCCAGCAGCCAAGGAGCCCAGCCCCGTGCAACTAATGAAAAACTGTTTTTT. This chain links TRBV14 with TRBJ1-4; D is ambiguous. The V end lost 1 base, the J end lost 0 bases, and 15 bases lay between the germline ends. Germline loops: CDR1 SGHDN, CDR2 FVKESK. The CDR3 sequence is 18 residues long.

The sample holds many counts of this clonotype. The J gene is TRBJ1-1, the V gene TRBV5-1; D might be TRBD1 (6 bases). CDR1 SGHRS and CDR2 YFSETQ come from the germline V gene. The V and J ends lost 6 bases and 4 bases respectively, with 13 bases between them. The CDR3 runs 13 residues. The CDR3 region is CASKPTGRTEAFF. The CDR3 DNA follows: TGCGCCAGCAAACCTACAGGGCGCACTGAAGCTTTCTTT.

This clonotype was recorded at least ten times. V and J are TRBV12-3 or TRBV12-4 and TRBJ2-4, with D hard to call. The CDR3 has 13 amino acids. V was clipped by 0 bases and J by 9 bases, with 9 bases between them. The CDR3, as DNA: TGTGCCAGCAGTTTAGCCTCTCCGGGCATTCAGTACTTC. Translated: CASSLASPGIQYF.

The genes are TRBV28 and TRBJ2-5; 8 nucleotides align to TRBD1. Looked up from germline, CDR1 is MDHEN and CDR2 is SYDVKM. The CDR3 loop spans 14 amino acids. The ends lost 4 bases at V and 5 bases at J; junction bases unmatched: 6. This CDR3 is CASSSPDREETQYF. CDR3 DNA: TGTGCCAGCAGTTCACCGGACAGGGAGGAGACCCAGTACTTC.

This clonotype has at least ten counts. The CDR3 spells CASSLEVRRSTDTQYF. The CDR3 DNA follows: TGTGCCAGCAGCTTAGAAGTCAGGAGAAGCACAGATACGCAGTATTTT. This chain joins TRBV11-2 and TRBJ2-3, with unresolved D. Germline values: CDR1 SGHAT, CDR2 FQNNGV. V was pared by 0 bases and J by 0 bases, with 10 bases between. CDR3 length: 16 amino acids.

This clonotype appeared many times. The chain combines TRBV6-5 with TRBJ1-5; D may be TRBD1 (6 bases). CDR3 length: 12 residues. CDR1 MNHEY and CDR2 SVGAGI come from the germline V gene. The V and J ends lost 11 bases and 6 bases respectively, with 14 bases between them. The CDR3 DNA is TGTGCCCTGGGGGCGCCGGGTCAGCCCCAGCATTTT. Amino acid sequence: CALGAPGQPQHF.

In this sample, this clonotype turned up many times. This chain joins TRBV10-3 and TRBJ2-3; 8 nucleotides line up with TRBD2. The CDR3 totals 16 residues. Germline CDR1 and CDR2: ENHRY and SYGVKD. V was clipped by 6 bases and J by 2 bases; unmatched bases: 10. The DNA for the CDR3 is TGTGCCATCAGCCAATCTAGCGGGCCTTACACAGATACGCAGTATTTT. This translates into CAISQSSGPYTDTQYF.

This clonotype appeared many times. The chain employs TRBV9 and TRBJ2-3; possible D gene TRBD2, 5 bases. Trimming cost V 0 bases and J 0 bases, with 11 bases left between them. In germline, CDR1 is SGDLS, CDR2 YYNGEE. CDR3 length: 16 amino acids. CDR3 nucleotide sequence: TGTGCCAGCAGCGTAGGTTATAGCGACAGCACAGATACGCAGTATTTT. Its translation is CASSVGYSDSTDTQYF.

This clonotype appeared many times. This rearrangement joins TRBV5-1 to TRBJ1-1, with D unresolved. CDR3 length: 14 residues. In germline, CDR1 is SGHRS, CDR2 YFSETQ. V was pared by 0 bases and J by 11 bases, with 17 bases between. CDR3 sequence: CASSLAESDQGAFF. For the CDR3, the DNA is TGCGCCAGCAGCTTGGCCGAATCCGATCAAGGGGCTTTCTTT.

In DNA form, the CDR3 reads TGCAGCGCGGGCCGGGCAGGGGGCCGCTCCTACGAGCAGTACTTC. Translating gives CSAGRAGGRSYEQYF. The V and J genes are TRBV20-1 and TRBJ2-7; 8 bases match TRBD1. CDR3 size: 15 residues. Germline values: CDR1 DFQATT, CDR2 SNEGSKA (reference sequence).

This clonotype was picked up many times. This sequence joins TRBV20-1 and TRBJ2-1, with D unresolved. V lost 4 bases and J 0 bases, leaving 7 bases between the germline ends. The CDR3 consists of 13 residues. Germline lookup yields CDR1 DFQATT and CDR2 SNEGSKA (reference sequence). CDR3 protein: CSATWGSYNEQFF. The CDR3 DNA sequence: TGCAGTGCTACTTGGGGCTCCTACAATGAGCAGTTCTTC.

Regarding this clonotype: This may stem from a read error, because a much larger clone lies one nucleotide away. The chain carries TRBV28 and TRBJ2-7; tentatively, D is TRBD2 (6 bases). CDR1 and CDR2 (germline): MDHEN, SYDVKM. The CDR3 is made up of 14 amino acids. CDR3 nucleotide sequence: TGTGCCAGCAGGTCGGGAGCGAGCTCCTACGAGCACTACTTC. Its protein is CASRSGASSYEHYF. The full variable domain, completed using reference TRBV28 and TRBJ2-7, is DVKVTQSSRYLVKRTGEKVFLECVQDMDHENMFWYRQDPGLGLRLIYFSYDVKMKEKGDIPEGYSVSREKKERFSLILESASTNQTSMYLCASRSGASSYEHYFGPGTRLTVT.